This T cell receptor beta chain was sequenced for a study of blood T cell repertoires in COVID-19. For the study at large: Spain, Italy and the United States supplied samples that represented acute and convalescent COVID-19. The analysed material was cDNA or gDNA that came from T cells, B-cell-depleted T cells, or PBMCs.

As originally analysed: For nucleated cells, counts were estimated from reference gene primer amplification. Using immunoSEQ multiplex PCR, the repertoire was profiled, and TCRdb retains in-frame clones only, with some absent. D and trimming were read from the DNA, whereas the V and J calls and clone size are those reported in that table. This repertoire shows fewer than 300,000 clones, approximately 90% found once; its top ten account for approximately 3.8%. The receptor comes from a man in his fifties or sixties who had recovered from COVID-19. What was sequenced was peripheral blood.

CDR3 protein: CASSESWDRDWETQYF. CDR3 DNA: TGCGCCAGCAGTGAGTCGTGGGACAGGGATTGGGAGACCCAGTACTTC. The V call is TRBV10-2, the J call TRBJ2-5, with 9 bases lining up with TRBD1. Germline V gene lookup returns CDR1 WSHSY and CDR2 SAAADI. The V and J ends lost 0 bases and 5 bases, in that order; junction bases with no gene match: 7. The CDR3 extends over 16 amino acids.